These 14 T cell receptor beta chains were sequenced from one sample in a study of T cells after posttransplantation cyclophosphamide. The protocol was immunoSEQ multiplex PCR, while the TCRdb copy is restricted to in-frame clones and leaves out a portion. In the table there are about 32,000 clones, over 85% of which are singletons. The source material was PBMCs. Receptor source: a woman aged 40 to 49 with a blood cancer, CMV-positive, and with a related stem cell donor.

The rearrangement links TRBV5-8 to TRBJ2-7, with D perhaps TRBD2 (5 bases). Germline lookup yields CDR1 SGHTS and CDR2 YDEGEE. The CDR3 covers 13 residues. V lost 4 bases and J 7 bases, leaving 15 bases between the germline ends. The CDR3 loop reads CASSQTSTGEQYF. The CDR3 coding sequence is TGTGCCAGCAGCCAAACTAGTACGGGAGAGCAGTACTTC. The variable domain in full, with the rest retrieved from reference TRBV5-8 and TRBJ2-7, is EAGVTQSPTHLIKTRGQQATLRCSPISGHTSVYWYQQALGLGLQFLLWYDEGEERNRGNFPPRFSGRQFPNYSSELNVNALELEDSALYLCASSQTSTGEQYFGPGTRLTVT.

The chain joins TRBV11-2 to TRBJ1-1; unclear D gene. Germline V gene data show CDR1 as SGHAT and CDR2 as FQNNGV. This CDR3 is built from 13 residues. Trimming shortened V by 6 bases and J by 7 bases, and 15 bases separated the two germline ends. Here the CDR3 DNA reads TGTGCCAGCAGTTCCCCCGGTGGGCTTGAAGCTTTCTTT. Protein sequence: CASSSPGGLEAFF.

V usage is TRBV11-2 and J usage is TRBJ2-5; no firm D call. CDR3 length: 11 amino acids. Looked up from germline, CDR1 is SGHAT and CDR2 is FQNNGV. Deletions cut 5 bases from V and 5 bases from J, with 6 bases between. The CDR3 DNA sequence: TGTGCCAGCAGCCCCCGGGAGACCCAGTACTTC. Translated, it gives CASSPRETQYF.

The chain joins TRBV11-2 to TRBJ2-4; maybe TRBD2 (6 bases). This CDR3 region has 14 residues. Germline CDR1 is SGHAT and CDR2 is FQNNGV. Trimming cost V 3 bases and J 8 bases, with 14 bases left between them. CDR3: CASSFGVGGDIQYF. The CDR3 region has the DNA TGTGCCAGCAGCTTCGGGGTGGGGGGAGACATTCAGTACTTC.

The chain carries TRBV7-6 and TRBJ2-2; TRBD2 aligns across 10 bases. CDR3 length: 18 residues. Germline CDR1 is SGHVS and CDR2 is FNYEAQ. V shed 2 bases and J 1 base; nucleotides not matched to a gene: 7. Here the CDR3 DNA reads TGTGCCAGCAGCTTATCTAGCGGGGGATATAGGAACACCGGGGAGCTGTTTTTT. It is translated as CASSLSSGGYRNTGELFF.

This clone was detected only once. The rearrangement joins TRBV6-5 to TRBJ2-7, with D tentatively TRBD1 (6 bases). The CDR3 spans 12 residues. Trimming took 5 bases from V and 7 from J, leaving 12 bases between them. CDR1 and CDR2 (germline): MNHEY, SVGAGI. In DNA form, the CDR3 reads TGTGCCAGCAGTGGGGGCCTGGGGGAGCAGTACTTC. This translates into CASSGGLGEQYF.

This chain uses TRBV5-1 with TRBJ1-6; 8 positions match TRBD1. Germline-derived CDR1 and CDR2 are SGHRS and YFSETQ. Trimming removed 3 bases from V and 9 bases from J; junction bases left unmatched: 11. This CDR3 comprises 16 residues. CDR3 sequence: CASSSWDRTIGSPLHF. The DNA for the CDR3 is TGCGCCAGCAGCTCATGGGACAGGACTATAGGTTCACCCCTCCACTTT. Complete variable domain (other parts from reference TRBV5-1 and TRBJ1-6): KAGVTQTPRYLIKTRGQQVTLSCSPISGHRSVSWYQQTPGQGLQFLFEYFSETQRNKGNFPGRFSGRQFSNSRSEMNVSTLELGDSALYLCASSSWDRTIGSPLHFGNGTRLTVT.

The chain carries TRBV6-1 and TRBJ2-3, with 12 bases identical to TRBD1. CDR3 length: 16 residues. V gave up 2 bases and J gave up 4 bases; unmatched junction bases: 4. CDR1 and CDR2 (germline): MNHNS, SASEGT. The CDR3 sequence is CASSERDRGLPDTQYF. The DNA for the CDR3 is TGTGCCAGCAGTGAAAGGGACAGGGGGCTCCCAGATACGCAGTATTTT.

The V gene is TRBV18, the J gene TRBJ2-7, with 8 bases that match TRBD1. This CDR3 contains 15 residues. The V segment lost 5 bases and the J segment 3 bases; nucleotides outside the gene matches: 9. The germline V gene has CDR1 KGHSH and CDR2 LQKENI. As DNA, the CDR3 is TGTGCCAGCTCAGCCCAGGGGGCGCGTATCTACGAGCAGTACTTC. Translation gives CASSAQGARIYEQYF.

The CDR3, as DNA: TGCGCCAGCAGCCAAGTAGGTGGGGGGGCTGGAGATACGCAGTATTTT. Its protein product is CASSQVGGGAGDTQYF. The chain has TRBV4-1 and TRBJ2-3, with a possible D match to TRBD2 (7 bases). The V and J ends lost 1 base and 5 bases respectively, with 16 bases between them. The germline gives CDR1 MGHRA, CDR2 YSYEKL. CDR3 size: 16 residues.

The J gene is TRBJ2-1, the V gene TRBV11-3; D possibly corresponds to TRBD2 (5 bases). Germline CDR1 and CDR2: SGHNT and YENEEA. The CDR3 contains 12 residues. Trimming left V 8 bases short and J 9 bases short, with 14 bases between. CDR3 coding DNA: TGTGCCAGCGGTAGTGTGGCGGGTGAGCAGTTCTTC. Residues: CASGSVAGEQFF.

Notes on this clone: An end of the junction differs from the germline gene, which may be a read error. The chain links TRBV5-4 to TRBJ1-5; 8 nucleotides line up with TRBD1. Germline V lookup: CDR1 SGHNT, CDR2 YYREEE (reference sequence). The CDR3 has 13 residues. The CDR3 nucleotides are TGTGCCAGCAGTTTGGACAGGGTGCAGCCCCAGCATTTT. As protein: CASSLDRVQPQHF.

The table lists this clone with a few counts. The chain links TRBV11-1 to TRBJ1-2; D remains ambiguous. CDR1 and CDR2 from the germline V gene are SGHAT and FQDESV (reference sequence). This CDR3 spans 14 amino acids. Trimming left V 1 base short and J 4 bases short, with 10 bases between. The CDR3 region has the DNA TGTGCCAGCAGCTTAGAAAGATCCAGCTATGGCTACACCTTC. As protein: CASSLERSSYGYTF.

This clone was found once. The J gene is TRBJ2-7, the V gene TRBV5-1, with 9 bases that match TRBD1. Unmatched junction bases numbered 5, after V lost 3 bases and J lost 4 bases. Germline lookup yields CDR1 SGHRS and CDR2 YFSETQ. CDR3 length: 14 amino acids. CDR3 DNA: TGCGCCAGCAGCTACCGGACAGGGGTTTACGAGCAGTACTTC. Its translation is CASSYRTGVYEQYF.